These T cell receptor beta chains were read from a single sample in a study of OX40 agonist ivuxolimab in advanced cancers. TCRdb keeps only in-frame clones here, not all; method: immunoSEQ multiplex PCR. In the table there are about 78,000 clones, more than 80% of which are singletons. This specimen was CD4+ or CD8+ T cells sorted from blood, taken in a trial of the OX40 agonist ivuxolimab. These receptors were collected from an adult with an advanced solid tumor such as melanoma, head and neck, liver or kidney cancer. The CDR3 runs from the conserved cysteine through the conserved F or W. Each record gives: CDR3 DNA, CDR3 protein, CDR3 length, J gene, V gene, clone size, D gene. The D gene is left open where the match is weak. Rows give clone size only sometimes, using once, few, many, or a class for an expanded clone.

DNA: TGTGCCGGGCGTGGAAGGGCGAACACCGGGGAGCTGTTTTTT; CDR3: CAGRGRANTGELFF; length: 14; J: TRBJ2-2; V: TRBV6-1; size: -; D: -
DNA: TGTGCCAGCACCCCCCTTGGTCGAGAAAATCAGCCCCAGCATTTT; CDR3: CASTPLGRENQPQHF; length: 15; J: TRBJ1-5; V: TRBV28; size: -; D: -
DNA: TGTGCCAGCACACGGACGGGGGGGAACACTGAAGCTTTCTTT; CDR3: CASTRTGGNTEAFF; length: 14; J: TRBJ1-1; V: TRBV18; size: -; D: -
DNA: TGTGCCAGCCAGGGACAGGGCAACAGAGCAGATACGCAGTATTTT; CDR3: CASQGQGNRADTQYF; length: 15; J: TRBJ2-3; V: TRBV28; size: -; D: TRBD1
DNA: TGTGCCAGCAGTGAAAGGGTACCTCACAATGAGCAGTTCTTC; CDR3: CASSERVPHNEQFF; length: 14; J: TRBJ2-1; V: TRBV2; size: -; D: -
DNA: TGTGCCAGCAGTTCCTTGTACAGGGTCGGAAAGACCCAGTACTTC; CDR3: CASSSLYRVGKTQYF; length: 15; J: TRBJ2-5; V: TRBV6-6; size: once; D: -
DNA: TGTGCCAGCAGCGCCGGACTAGCGGGAATAGACGAGCAGTACTTC; CDR3: CASSAGLAGIDEQYF; length: 15; J: TRBJ2-7; V: TRBV5-5; size: -; D: TRBD2
DNA: TGTGCCAGCAGTGTTGGAATAGGGCCCTACAATGAGCAGTTCTTC; CDR3: CASSVGIGPYNEQFF; length: 15; J: TRBJ2-1; V: TRBV6-1; size: -; D: -
DNA: TGCGCCAGCAGCCCGACGGCCGGGGGGCAGCCCCAGCATTTT; CDR3: CASSPTAGGQPQHF; length: 14; J: TRBJ1-5; V: TRBV5-1; size: -; D: -
DNA: TGCAGCGTTGATTTTCAGGGGATCACTGAAGCTTTCTTT; CDR3: CSVDFQGITEAFF; length: 13; J: TRBJ1-1; V: TRBV29-1; size: -; D: -
DNA: TGTGCCAGCAGCGAGGACTTGGGTGAGCAGTTCTTC; CDR3: CASSEDLGEQFF; length: 12; J: TRBJ2-1; V: TRBV11-3; size: -; D: -
DNA: TGTGCCAGCAGCTTACGGGTTATCAATGAGCAGTTCTTC; CDR3: CASSLRVINEQFF; length: 13; J: TRBJ2-1; V: TRBV7-2; size: -; D: -
DNA: TGCGCCAGCAGGACGGACCGCAACTATGGCTACACCTTC; CDR3: CASRTDRNYGYTF; length: 13; J: TRBJ1-2; V: TRBV5-1; size: -; D: -
DNA: TGTGCCAGCAGCTTGGAACCGGACAGGGGGTATTATGGCTACACCTTC; CDR3: CASSLEPDRGYYGYTF; length: 16; J: TRBJ1-2; V: TRBV5-5; size: -; D: TRBD1
DNA: TGCGCCAGCAGCCAAGGGGACATGATAGACACTGAAGCTTTCTTT; CDR3: CASSQGDMIDTEAFF; length: 15; J: TRBJ1-1; V: TRBV4-1; size: -; D: -
DNA: TGTGCCATCAGTGTACAGGGACCCAATCAGCCCCAGCATTTT; CDR3: CAISVQGPNQPQHF; length: 14; J: TRBJ1-5; V: TRBV10-3; size: -; D: -
DNA: TGTGCCAGCTCATGGACAGGAGAGAACTATGGCTACACCTTC; CDR3: CASSWTGENYGYTF; length: 14; J: TRBJ1-2; V: TRBV18; size: -; D: TRBD1
DNA: TGTGCCAGCAGATCTTCAGGAGCTAACTATGGCTACACCTTC; CDR3: CASRSSGANYGYTF; length: 14; J: TRBJ1-2; V: TRBV27; size: -; D: -
DNA: TGTGCCAGCAGCTCTCGTGAGCAACGATTGGGTGAGCAGTTCTTC; CDR3: CASSSREQRLGEQFF; length: 15; J: TRBJ2-1; V: TRBV7-9; size: -; D: -
DNA: TGCAGCGTTCGCGGTCAGGGACTAGCGGGGACGAACACCGGGGAGCTGTTTTTT; CDR3: CSVRGQGLAGTNTGELFF; length: 18; J: TRBJ2-2; V: TRBV29-1; size: once; D: TRBD2
DNA: TGTGCCAGCTCTCGGGGCGGGGCGGAGTGGAATGAGCAGTTCTTC; CDR3: CASSRGGAEWNEQFF; length: 15; J: TRBJ2-1; V: TRBV18; size: once; D: -
DNA: TGTGCCAGCAGCTTAAGGATTGGCTACACCTTC; CDR3: CASSLRIGYTF; length: 11; J: TRBJ1-2; V: TRBV5-6; size: once; D: -